Listed below are T cell receptor beta chains from one sample, sequenced in a study of naive and memory T cell subsets. TCRdb fed the UMI-ligation and nested PCR reads into MiXCR, producing one record per CDR3 protein. Found here are over 100,000 distinct CDR3 sequences, around 15% of them singletons; the top ten hold around 3%. The specimen sequenced was naive CD8+ T cells from blood. Receptor source: a human donor in good health. Each CDR3 is given with its conserved first and last residue. D genes are given only for firm matches. A clone size is listed for some rows: how often the clone was seen (once, few, many), or a class if it is expanded.

TRBJ2-7,.,TRBD2,TRBV5-1,TGCGCCAGCAGCTCGGGACTAGTATCCTACGAGCAGTACTTC,CASSSGLVSYEQYF
TRBJ2-2,.,TRBD1,TRBV7-9,TGTGCCAGCAGCACTAGGCTCGGGACAGACAACACCGGGGAGCTGTTTTTT,CASSTRLGTDNTGELFF
TRBJ2-7,.,.,TRBV6-2/TRBV6-3,TGTGCCAGCAGCCTACCGCGGGACACTTACCCCTACGAGCAGTACTTC,CASSLPRDTYPYEQYF
TRBJ2-2,.,TRBD1,TRBV2,TGTGCCAGCAGCAGGGGGCCGATAGAAACCGGGGAGCTGTTTTTT,CASSRGPIETGELFF
TRBJ2-1,.,.,TRBV5-1,TGCGCCAGCAGCCCCCGGATCAATGAGCAGTTCTTC,CASSPRINEQFF
TRBJ2-3,many,.,TRBV29-1,TGCAGCGTGTCCGGGACACCAGACACAGATACGCAGTATTTT,CSVSGTPDTDTQYF
TRBJ2-1,.,TRBD2,TRBV11-3,TGTGCCAGCAGCCCAACCTTGGTAGCGGGAGTTCTCTATGAGCAGTTCTTC,CASSPTLVAGVLYEQFF
TRBJ1-6,few,.,TRBV15,TGTGCCACCAGCGACCGGGCTCTCATAACACCCCTCCACTTT,CATSDRALITPLHF
TRBJ1-2,few,.,TRBV4-3,TGCGCCAGCAGCCAAGATCGGTACTCCAGCTATGGCTACACCTTC,CASSQDRYSSYGYTF
TRBJ1-1,few,.,TRBV29-1,TGCAGCGTTACCAACAGGGCCCCTGAAGCTTTCTTT,CSVTNRAPEAFF
TRBJ2-7,few,.,TRBV3-1,TGTGCCAGCAGCCAAGAGGGTTTCGGATTTTACGAGCAGTACTTC,CASSQEGFGFYEQYF
TRBJ2-1,.,.,TRBV12-3/TRBV12-4,TGTGCCAGCAGTTTAGACGGAAACAATGAGCAGTTCTTC,CASSLDGNNEQFF
TRBJ2-6,.,.,TRBV7-9,TGTGCCAGCAGCCAGATAAGACCGGGCCAGGGGGGCCCCGGGGCCAACGTCCTGACTTTC,CASSQIRPGQGGPGANVLTF
TRBJ2-3,many,.,TRBV13,TGTGCCAGCAGCCAGATCCTGGCAGGGGCCGGCACAGATACGCAGTATTTT,CASSQILAGAGTDTQYF
TRBJ2-1,.,TRBD1,TRBV7-3,TGTGCCAGCAGCTTATACGGGACAGGTGACTACAATGAGCAGTTCTTC,CASSLYGTGDYNEQFF
TRBJ1-4,.,.,TRBV6-6,TGTGCCAGCAGTTACTCCGGGGGTTACCGGGATAATGAAAAACTGTTTTTT,CASSYSGGYRDNEKLFF
TRBJ2-5,.,.,TRBV7-9,TGTGCCAGCAGCTTAGACTTGGAGGAGACCCAGTACTTC,CASSLDLEETQYF
TRBJ2-5,many,.,TRBV21-1,TGTGCCAGCTCTCCGATACGCTTCCTGCGGGAGGACGTTTGGGGGACCCAGTACTTC,CASSPIRFLREDVWGTQYF
TRBJ2-7,few,.,TRBV28,TGTGCCAGCAGTTCATTTTCCGAGCAGTACTTC,CASSSFSEQYF
TRBJ2-7,many,.,TRBV6-5,TGTGCCAGCAGCCCATTTAGCGGATTCTCCTACGAGCAGTACTTC,CASSPFSGFSYEQYF
TRBJ1-2,many,.,TRBV27,TGTGCCAGCGGACGATGGCAGACAAACTATGGCTACACCTTC,CASGRWQTNYGYTF
TRBJ2-3,many,.,TRBV7-9,TGTGCCAGCAGCTCCGGGGTGGGGGCGCGCACAGATACGCAGTATTTT,CASSSGVGARTDTQYF